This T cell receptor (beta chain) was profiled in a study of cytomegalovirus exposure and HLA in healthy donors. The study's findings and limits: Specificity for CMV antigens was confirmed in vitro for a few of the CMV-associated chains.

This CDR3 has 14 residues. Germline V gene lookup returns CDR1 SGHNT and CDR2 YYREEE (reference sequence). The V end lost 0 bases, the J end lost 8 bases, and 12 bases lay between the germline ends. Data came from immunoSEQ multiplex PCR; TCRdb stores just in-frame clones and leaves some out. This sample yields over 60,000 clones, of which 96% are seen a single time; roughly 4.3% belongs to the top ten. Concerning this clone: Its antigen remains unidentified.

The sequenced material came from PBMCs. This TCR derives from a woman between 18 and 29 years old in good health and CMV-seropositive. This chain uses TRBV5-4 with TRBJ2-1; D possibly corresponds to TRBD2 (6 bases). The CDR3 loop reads CASSLVVSGDEQFF. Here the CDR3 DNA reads TGTGCCAGCAGCTTGGTCGTTAGCGGCGATGAGCAGTTCTTC.